This section outlines one T cell receptor (beta chain) sequence together with its context. These data originate in a study of blood T cell repertoires in COVID-19. Study details: Both acute and convalescent COVID-19 samples were obtained from the United States, Italy and Spain.

The CDR3 loop spans 16 amino acids. The ends were cut back, 2 bases at V and 4 bases at J, with 17 bases in the middle. In germline, CDR1 is MRHNA, CDR2 SNTAGT. Clones were read by immunoSEQ multiplex PCR, and TCRdb kept only the in-frame ones, dropping some. Of 55,000 to 70,000 clones listed, 85% to 90% are singletons. Material: peripheral blood. The receptor comes from a man aged 70 or older with acute or convalescent COVID-19. This chain links TRBV6-4 with TRBJ1-2, with a weak D call TRBD1 (5 bases). The CDR3 region is CASSDKMTDGRYGYTF. CDR3 bases: TGTGCCAGCAGTGACAAAATGACAGACGGGCGCTATGGCTACACCTTC.